A selection of T cell receptor beta chains follows, all from one sample in a study of OX40 agonist ivuxolimab in advanced cancers. Sequencing was performed with immunoSEQ multiplex PCR; in TCRdb, only in-frame clones are kept and a portion is missing. The table shows roughly 48,000 clones, with about 83% occurring only once. The specimen comprised CD4+ or CD8+ T cells sorted from blood, sampled in a trial of the OX40 agonist ivuxolimab. These receptors came from an adult with an advanced solid tumor such as melanoma, head and neck, liver or kidney cancer. CDR3s include the opening cysteine and the closing phenylalanine or tryptophan. Fields, in order: J gene, clone size, V gene, D gene, CDR3 protein, CDR3 DNA. A D gene is named only where the DNA matches it firmly. A row's size may be missing; if present it is once, few, many or a size class.

j_gene: TRBJ2-7
abundance: once
v_gene: TRBV14
d_gene: NA
CDR3aa: CASSQKLPLYGEPDEQYF
CDR3nt: TGTGCCAGCAGCCAGAAACTCCCCCTATATGGGGAGCCCGACGAGCAGTACTTC

j_gene: TRBJ2-2
abundance: NA
v_gene: TRBV7-2
d_gene: TRBD2
CDR3aa: CASSSRTSWDGELFF
CDR3nt: TGTGCCAGCAGCTCAAGGACTAGCTGGGACGGGGAGCTGTTTTTT

j_gene: TRBJ1-3
abundance: NA
v_gene: TRBV6-5
d_gene: NA
CDR3aa: CASSSGGSGNTIYF
CDR3nt: TGTGCCAGCAGTTCGGGAGGGTCTGGAAACACCATATATTTT

j_gene: TRBJ1-6
abundance: NA
v_gene: TRBV2
d_gene: NA
CDR3aa: CASKTETLNSPLHF
CDR3nt: TGTGCCAGCAAGACCGAGACACTTAATTCACCCCTCCACTTT

j_gene: TRBJ2-7
abundance: NA
v_gene: TRBV5-1
d_gene: NA
CDR3aa: CASSSVVSQLSYEQYF
CDR3nt: TGCGCCAGCAGCTCCGTTGTGAGCCAGTTGTCCTACGAGCAGTACTTC

j_gene: TRBJ1-6
abundance: NA
v_gene: TRBV6-5
d_gene: NA
CDR3aa: CASSYGFNSPLHF
CDR3nt: TGTGCCAGCAGTTACGGCTTTAATTCACCCCTCCACTTT

j_gene: TRBJ2-3
abundance: NA
v_gene: TRBV7-9
d_gene: TRBD1
CDR3aa: CASSTRGQGTDTQYF
CDR3nt: TGTGCCAGCAGCACCAGGGGGCAAGGAACAGATACGCAGTATTTT

j_gene: TRBJ1-1
abundance: NA
v_gene: TRBV5-8
d_gene: TRBD1
CDR3aa: CASSLNFGAGGNTEAFF
CDR3nt: TGTGCCAGCAGCTTGAATTTCGGGGCAGGGGGGAACACTGAAGCTTTCTTT

j_gene: TRBJ1-5
abundance: NA
v_gene: TRBV5-6
d_gene: TRBD1
CDR3aa: CASSLITGDSQPQHF
CDR3nt: TGTGCCAGCAGTCTGATTACAGGGGATTCTCAGCCCCAGCATTTT

j_gene: TRBJ2-5
abundance: NA
v_gene: TRBV11-2
d_gene: TRBD2
CDR3aa: CASSSPLAGVETQYF
CDR3nt: TGTGCCAGCAGCTCGCCGCTAGCGGGGGTGGAGACCCAGTACTTC

j_gene: TRBJ1-5
abundance: NA
v_gene: TRBV19
d_gene: NA
CDR3aa: CASSIQEDQPQHF
CDR3nt: TGTGCCAGTAGTATCCAGGAGGATCAGCCCCAGCATTTT

j_gene: TRBJ2-3
abundance: NA
v_gene: TRBV7-2
d_gene: NA
CDR3aa: CASSLSYRQYF
CDR3nt: TGTGCCAGCAGCCTTTCCTATAGGCAGTATTTT

j_gene: TRBJ2-7
abundance: NA
v_gene: TRBV2
d_gene: TRBD2
CDR3aa: CASRKGLAGAYEQYF
CDR3nt: TGTGCCAGCAGAAAGGGACTAGCGGGGGCCTACGAGCAGTACTTC

j_gene: TRBJ2-2
abundance: NA
v_gene: TRBV5-5
d_gene: NA
CDR3aa: CASSLWSAAGELFF
CDR3nt: TGTGCCAGCAGCTTGTGGTCCGCGGCCGGGGAGCTGTTTTTT

j_gene: TRBJ2-4
abundance: once
v_gene: TRBV6-6
d_gene: TRBD1
CDR3aa: CASRGTDRAKNIQYF
CDR3nt: TGTGCCAGTAGGGGGACAGATCGGGCCAAAAACATTCAGTACTTC

j_gene: TRBJ1-5
abundance: NA
v_gene: TRBV6-6
d_gene: NA
CDR3aa: CASSYSEGQPQHF
CDR3nt: TGTGCCAGCAGTTACTCAGAAGGTCAGCCCCAGCATTTT

j_gene: TRBJ2-6
abundance: few
v_gene: TRBV5-1
d_gene: NA
CDR3aa: CASSLDGTGANVLTF
CDR3nt: TGCGCCAGCAGCTTGGACGGGACTGGGGCCAACGTCCTGACTTTC

j_gene: TRBJ2-1
abundance: NA
v_gene: TRBV20-1
d_gene: NA
CDR3aa: CSATEQFF
CDR3nt: TGCAGTGCTACGGAGCAGTTCTTC

j_gene: TRBJ2-2
abundance: NA
v_gene: TRBV11-2
d_gene: TRBD1
CDR3aa: CASSLGPQGASGELFF
CDR3nt: TGTGCCAGCAGCTTAGGACCTCAGGGGGCGTCGGGGGAGCTGTTTTTT

j_gene: TRBJ2-5
abundance: NA
v_gene: TRBV5-1
d_gene: TRBD2
CDR3aa: CASSLAASGGLKTQYF
CDR3nt: TGCGCCAGCAGCTTGGCGGCTAGCGGGGGGTTAAAGACCCAGTACTTC

j_gene: TRBJ1-5
abundance: NA
v_gene: TRBV4-1
d_gene: NA
CDR3aa: CASSRVDLGFKDQPQHF
CDR3nt: TGCGCCAGCAGCCGGGTAGATCTCGGGTTTAAAGATCAGCCCCAGCATTTT

j_gene: TRBJ1-3
abundance: NA
v_gene: TRBV19
d_gene: NA
CDR3aa: CASSASWGLSSGNTIYF
CDR3nt: TGTGCCAGTAGTGCCTCCTGGGGTCTGAGCTCTGGAAACACCATATATTTT

j_gene: TRBJ1-6
abundance: few
v_gene: TRBV11-2
d_gene: NA
CDR3aa: CASSLDPLRVSPLHF
CDR3nt: TGTGCCAGCAGCTTAGATCCCCTGCGGGTCTCACCCCTCCACTTT